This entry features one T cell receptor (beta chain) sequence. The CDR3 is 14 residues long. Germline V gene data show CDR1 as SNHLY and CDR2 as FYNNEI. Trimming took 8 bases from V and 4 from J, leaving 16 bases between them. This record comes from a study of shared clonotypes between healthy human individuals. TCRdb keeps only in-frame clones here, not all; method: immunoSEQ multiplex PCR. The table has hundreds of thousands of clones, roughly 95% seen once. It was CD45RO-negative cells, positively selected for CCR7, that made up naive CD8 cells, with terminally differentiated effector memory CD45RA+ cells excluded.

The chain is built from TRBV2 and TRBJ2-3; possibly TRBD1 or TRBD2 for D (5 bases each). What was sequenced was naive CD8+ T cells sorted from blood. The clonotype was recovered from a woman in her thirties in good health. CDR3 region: CASDGRVGADTQYF. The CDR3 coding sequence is TGTGCCAGCGATGGCCGGGTGGGGGCAGATACGCAGTATTTT.